This TCR beta chain derives from a study of cytomegalovirus exposure and HLA in healthy donors. For the study at large: Early released data had 65 million to 100 million unique TCRs, all coming from HLA-typed donors. Just over 80% of 398 genotyped donors fell in the Caucasian-associated ancestry cluster.

The CDR3 has 12 amino acids. V dropped 4 bases and J dropped 10; count of bases not matched to a gene: 5. Germline V gene data show CDR1 as MDHEN and CDR2 as SYDVKM. PCR employed 60 Vbeta and 13 Jbeta primers. Generated by immunoSEQ multiplex PCR, the TCRdb table keeps only in-frame clones and is missing some. The profile covers more than 120,000 clones, with roughly four fifths appearing a single time and approximately 2.3% taken by the ten largest. A remark on this clone: Its antigen is undetermined.

Broader study findings: The study designated about 180 TCR beta chains cytomegalovirus-associated.

The sequencing sample was made of PBMCs. This TCR was sampled from a male donor in good health and CMV-seronegative. The V and J genes are TRBV28 and TRBJ1-2; TRBD1 aligns across 8 bases. Here the CDR3 reads CASSSPGQAYTF. CDR3 sequence (DNA): TGTGCCAGCAGTTCCCCGGGACAGGCCTACACCTTC.